This T cell receptor beta chain stems from a study of T-cell reconstitution after alpha-beta-depleted transplantation in children. The V gene's germline CDR1 is KGHDR and CDR2 SFDVKD. This CDR3 has 16 residues. The V and J ends lost 3 bases and 5 bases, in that order; junction bases with no gene match: 9. Unique molecular identifiers tagged the TCRbeta library. One entry per CDR3 protein, called by TCRdb with MiXCR from the PCR reads. The sample yields 250,000 to 300,000 distinct CDR3 sequences, around 9.6% seen once. Here the sequenced sample was PBMCs from the stem cell graft donor, taken from the stem cell graft. The chain couples TRBV24-1 to TRBJ2-1, with TRBD2 matching over 7 bases. The TCR originated in a human donor who donated a stem cell graft to a child with SCID. The CDR3 coding sequence is TGTGCCACCAGTGATAGAGCGGGGCGGCAGGACAATGAGCAGTTCTTC. Protein: CATSDRAGRQDNEQFF.